The sequence of this T cell receptor beta chain was determined in a study of T cells in women clearing cervical HPV infection. Study details: With HLA typing for only a few women, HLA confounding remains possible.

Genomic DNA, averaging 1200 ng per sample, yielded TCR beta CDR3 via immunoSEQ. Sequencing was performed with immunoSEQ multiplex PCR; in TCRdb, only in-frame clones are kept and a portion is missing. The specimen's table records over 45,000 clones. Overall study results and limits: Repertoire richness, not evenness, was significantly elevated in CIN3+ cases versus controls.

All donors had a single incident cervical HPV16 infection, not prevalent. Looked up from germline, CDR1 is MDHEN and CDR2 is SYDVKM. The CDR3 runs 14 residues. V lost 6 bases and J lost 7; bases outside the gene matches: 8. As concerns this clone: Its antigen is currently unknown. The CDR3 end lies 3 residues beyond the end of the read and is filled in from the germline J gene.

The source of this sequence is a woman between 18 and 69 years old with a cervical HPV16 infection that either progressed to CIN3+ or cleared (not recorded which). The sequencing input was blood buffy coat. This chain links TRBV28 with TRBJ1-1; TRBD1 aligns across 10 bases. The sequenced part of the CDR3 DNA is TGTGCCAGCAGACTACCGGGACAGGGGAATGAA. Protein product: CASRLPGQGNE. From start to end, the CDR3 is CASRLPGQGNEAFF.